A selection of T cell receptor beta chains follows, all from one sample in a study of blood T cell repertoires in COVID-19. This table comes from immunoSEQ multiplex PCR, and its TCRdb copy is limited to in-frame clones, with some not included. The sample has tens of thousands of clones; 82% are singletons. What was sequenced was peripheral blood. These receptors were taken from a woman in her sixties with acute or convalescent COVID-19. The CDR3 runs from the conserved cysteine through the conserved F or W. D genes are given only for firm matches.

cdr3_nt: TGCGCCAGCAGCACAAGCGGGAGGGCCCCGGGATACGAGCAGTACTTC; cdr3_aa: CASSTSGRAPGYEQYF; d_call: TRBD2; j_call: TRBJ2-7; v_call: TRBV5-1; cdr3_length: 16
cdr3_nt: TGCGCCAGCAGCCACGAGACAGGGAGTGGTACTGAAGCTTTCTTT; cdr3_aa: CASSHETGSGTEAFF; d_call: TRBD1; j_call: TRBJ1-1; v_call: TRBV5-1; cdr3_length: 15
cdr3_nt: TGTGCCAGTAGTATAGAAACAGACACTGAAGCTTTCTTT; cdr3_aa: CASSIETDTEAFF; d_call: -; j_call: TRBJ1-1; v_call: TRBV19; cdr3_length: 13
cdr3_nt: TGTGCCTTTCAGGGCGGTATGAACACTGAAGCTTTCTTT; cdr3_aa: CAFQGGMNTEAFF; d_call: -; j_call: TRBJ1-1; v_call: TRBV2; cdr3_length: 13
cdr3_nt: TGTGCCAGCAGCCGCGTCACTAGCGGGAGCGGCGACGAGCAGTACTTC; cdr3_aa: CASSRVTSGSGDEQYF; d_call: TRBD2; j_call: TRBJ2-7; v_call: TRBV4-2; cdr3_length: 16
cdr3_nt: TGTGCCAGCAGCCCCGACAGCTATGGCTACACCTTC; cdr3_aa: CASSPDSYGYTF; d_call: -; j_call: TRBJ1-2; v_call: TRBV5-4; cdr3_length: 12
cdr3_nt: TGTGCCAGTAGTCCCAACCCCAGGGGCTCCTACGAGCAGTACTTC; cdr3_aa: CASSPNPRGSYEQYF; d_call: -; j_call: TRBJ2-7; v_call: TRBV19; cdr3_length: 15
cdr3_nt: TGTGCCAGCAGTGAAAATTGGGGTGGGACTTTGAATCAGCCCCAGCATTTT; cdr3_aa: CASSENWGGTLNQPQHF; d_call: -; j_call: TRBJ1-5; v_call: TRBV6-1; cdr3_length: 17
cdr3_nt: TGTGCCAGCAGCCAGAGACTCGGGACTAGCGGGAGGACAGATACGCAGTATTTT; cdr3_aa: CASSQRLGTSGRTDTQYF; d_call: TRBD2; j_call: TRBJ2-3; v_call: TRBV3-1/TRBV3-2; cdr3_length: 18
cdr3_nt: TGTGCCTGGAGTGTGGGACAAAGGGTTAATTCACCCCTCCACTTT; cdr3_aa: CAWSVGQRVNSPLHF; d_call: -; j_call: TRBJ1-6; v_call: TRBV30; cdr3_length: 15
cdr3_nt: TGTGCCTGGGGCCTACAGGGGAACACCATATATTTT; cdr3_aa: CAWGLQGNTIYF; d_call: TRBD1; j_call: TRBJ1-3; v_call: TRBV30; cdr3_length: 12
cdr3_nt: TGTGCCAGCAGACAGGGGGAAGATCAGCCCCAGCATTTT; cdr3_aa: CASRQGEDQPQHF; d_call: TRBD1; j_call: TRBJ1-5; v_call: TRBV2; cdr3_length: 13
cdr3_nt: TGTGCCAGCATAGGGGCTCCCCCCGGCTATGGCTACACCTTC; cdr3_aa: CASIGAPPGYGYTF; d_call: -; j_call: TRBJ1-2; v_call: TRBV6-5; cdr3_length: 14
cdr3_nt: TGTGCCAGCCGGTCCGGAGGCGGGACCAGAGGCTCCTACAATGAGCAGTTCTTC; cdr3_aa: CASRSGGGTRGSYNEQFF; d_call: -; j_call: TRBJ2-1; v_call: TRBV5-4; cdr3_length: 18
cdr3_nt: TGTGCCACCAGTGATCGGACAGTCGACTTCCCTGGGGCCAACGTCCTGACTTTC; cdr3_aa: CATSDRTVDFPGANVLTF; d_call: -; j_call: TRBJ2-6; v_call: TRBV24-1; cdr3_length: 18